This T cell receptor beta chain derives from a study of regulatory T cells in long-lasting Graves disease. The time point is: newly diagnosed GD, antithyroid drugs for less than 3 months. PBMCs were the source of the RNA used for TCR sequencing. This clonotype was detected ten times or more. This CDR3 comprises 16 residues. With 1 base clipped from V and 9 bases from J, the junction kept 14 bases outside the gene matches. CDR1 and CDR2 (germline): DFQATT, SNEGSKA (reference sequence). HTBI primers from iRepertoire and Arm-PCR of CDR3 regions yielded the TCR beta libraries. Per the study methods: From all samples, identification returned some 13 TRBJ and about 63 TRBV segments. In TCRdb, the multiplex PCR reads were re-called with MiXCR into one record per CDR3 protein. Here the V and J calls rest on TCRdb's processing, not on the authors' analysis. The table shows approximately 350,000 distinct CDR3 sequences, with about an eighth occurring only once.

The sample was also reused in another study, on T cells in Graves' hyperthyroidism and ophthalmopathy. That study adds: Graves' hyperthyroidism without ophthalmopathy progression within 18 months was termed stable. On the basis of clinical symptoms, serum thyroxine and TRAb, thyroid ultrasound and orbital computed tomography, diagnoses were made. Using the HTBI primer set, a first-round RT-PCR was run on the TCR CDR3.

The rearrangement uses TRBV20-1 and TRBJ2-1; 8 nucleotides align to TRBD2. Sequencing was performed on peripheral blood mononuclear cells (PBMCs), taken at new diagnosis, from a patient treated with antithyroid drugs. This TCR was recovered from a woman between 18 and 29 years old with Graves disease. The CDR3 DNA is TGCAGTGCTAGAGCCCCGGCGGGAGGTGGGAGGGGTGAGCAGTTCTTC. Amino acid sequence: CSARAPAGGGRGEQFF.